These 19 T cell receptor beta chains were all obtained from the same sample, sequenced in a study of blood T cell repertoires in COVID-19. The method was immunoSEQ multiplex PCR; TCRdb's version includes in-frame clones alone and lacks a portion of them. The table lists around 220,000 clones, roughly nine tenths of them singletons, with about 6% in the top ten. The sequenced material came from PBMCs or T cells enriched from blood (not recorded which). The receptors were sampled from a woman aged 25-40 years with acute COVID-19.

The gene calls are TRBV28 and TRBJ2-1, with 7 positions matching TRBD1. V shed 6 bases, J shed 1 base, and the junction held 15 bases outside the gene matches. CDR3 length: 18 amino acids. CDR1 is MDHEN and CDR2 is SYDVKM in the germline V gene. CDR3 sequence: CASRTDLVQGKSYNEQFF. DNA for the CDR3: TGTGCCAGCAGGACCGATCTAGTACAGGGGAAATCCTACAATGAGCAGTTCTTC.

The V call is TRBV7-2, the J call TRBJ1-6; D call uncertain. Per germline, CDR1 SGHTA and CDR2 FQGNSA. Between the trimmed V and J ends, which lost 5 bases and 9 bases, there was a span of 8 bases. The CDR3 extends over 12 amino acids. CDR3 sequence: CASSHSGSPLHF. CDR3 in DNA: TGTGCCAGCAGCCACAGCGGTTCACCCCTCCACTTT.

The chain links TRBV13 to TRBJ2-7; 8 bases map to TRBD1. CDR3 length: 15 amino acids. CDR1 PRHDT and CDR2 FYEKMQ come from the germline V gene (reference sequence). Trimming at V came to 4 bases and at J to 5 bases, leaving 10 bases not matched to a gene. CDR3 sequence: CASSSPVQGAHEQYF. In DNA, the CDR3 is TGTGCCAGCAGCTCCCCTGTGCAGGGGGCCCACGAGCAGTACTTC.

The J gene is TRBJ1-2, the V gene TRBV5-4; TRBD1 is a possible D gene (6 bases). The V gene's germline CDR1 is SGHNT and CDR2 YYREEE (reference sequence). This CDR3 comprises 14 residues. Between the trimmed V and J ends, which lost 4 bases and 8 bases, there was a span of 18 bases. The CDR3 sequence is CASSPGESIGGYTF. The CDR3 region has the DNA TGTGCCAGCAGCCCAGGGGAATCCATAGGGGGCTACACCTTC.

This clone was seen a few times. In the same sample, other DNA sequences code for this CDR3. J is TRBJ1-1 and V is TRBV3-1 (or the pseudogene TRBV3-2), with D uncertain. In germline, CDR1 is LGHDT, CDR2 YNNKEL (reference sequence). Trimming stripped 1 base from V and 5 bases from J, with 8 bases between. This CDR3 has 13 residues. Here the CDR3 DNA reads TGTGCCAGCAGCCAAGTCTCGCAGACTGAAGCTTTCTTT. Encoded protein: CASSQVSQTEAFF.

This clone was detected a few times. The CDR3 spells CSAQLVETQYF. The DNA of the CDR3 is TGCAGTGCACAACTAGTTGAGACCCAGTACTTC. The chain recombines TRBV20-1 with TRBJ2-5; a possible D gene is TRBD2 (5 bases). Germline V gives CDR1 DFQATT, CDR2 SNEGSKA (reference sequence). V lost 6 bases, J lost 5 bases, and 10 bases lay in between. This CDR3 is 11 amino acids long.

This clone was recorded only once. The V call is TRBV27, the J call TRBJ2-3; no clear D. Germline CDR1 MNHEY, CDR2 SMNVEV (reference sequence). Trimming pared 6 bases from V and 0 bases from J, leaving 7 bases between. There are 13 residues in the CDR3. CDR3 loop: CASSPPSTDTQYF. In DNA, the CDR3 is TGTGCCAGCAGCCCCCCTAGCACAGATACGCAGTATTTT.

This clone has only one observation. The chain links TRBV3-1 (or the pseudogene TRBV3-2) to TRBJ2-5; 8 positions match TRBD2. CDR3 length: 18 amino acids. Germline V gives CDR1 LGHDT, CDR2 YNNKEL (reference sequence). V gave up 2 bases and J gave up 2 bases; unmatched junction bases: 13. The chain's CDR3 is CASSQRPLRSGGQETQYF. In DNA form, the CDR3 reads TGTGCCAGCAGCCAACGGCCGCTAAGAAGCGGGGGACAAGAGACCCAGTACTTC.

The rearrangement links TRBV7-9 to TRBJ2-2; D gene unclear. In germline, CDR1 is SEHNR, CDR2 FQNEAQ (reference sequence). The CDR3 has 13 amino acids. Trimming removed 5 bases at V and 7 bases at J, with 11 bases between. The chain's CDR3 is CASSPRVYGELFF. As DNA, the CDR3 is TGTGCCAGCAGCCCACGGGTATACGGGGAGCTGTTTTTT.

This chain's CDR3 is CSVGEPVGGGYTF. CDR3 nucleotides: TGCAGCGTAGGAGAACCGGTGGGAGGAGGCTACACCTTC. The chain is built from TRBV29-1 and TRBJ1-2; no firm D call. Trimming stripped 6 bases from V and 8 bases from J, with 19 bases between. There are 13 residues in the CDR3. The germline V gene has CDR1 SQVTM and CDR2 ANQGSEA. Full variable domain (rest looked up from reference TRBV29-1 and TRBJ1-2): SAVISQKPSRDICQRGTSLTIQCQVDSQVTMMFWYRQQPGQSLTLIATANQGSEATYESGFVIDKFPISRPNLTFSTLTVSNMSPEDSSIYLCSVGEPVGGGYTFGSGTRLTVV.

Comment on this clone: The same CDR3 can be traced to other DNA sequences in this sample. The chain couples TRBV29-1 to TRBJ1-2; 7 bases map to TRBD1. The CDR3 sequence is 12 residues long. V shed 6 bases and J 4 bases; nucleotides not matched to a gene: 5. Germline V CDR1 and CDR2: SQVTM, ANQGSEA. The CDR3 DNA follows: TGCAGCGTCGAGACAGGGATCTATGGCTACACCTTC. Protein sequence: CSVETGIYGYTF.

The chain carries TRBV5-6 and TRBJ2-2; 7 nucleotides match TRBD1. Germline V lookup: CDR1 SGHDT, CDR2 YYEEEE. V dropped 3 bases and J dropped 5; count of bases not matched to a gene: 7. The CDR3 contains 15 residues. The DNA of the CDR3 is TGTGCCAGCAGCTCCCACAGGGGTGGGACCGGGGAGCTGTTTTTT. This codes for CASSSHRGGTGELFF. The full variable domain, in which reference TRBV5-6 and TRBJ2-2 provide the parts outside the CDR3, is DAGVTQSPTHLIKTRGQQVTLRCSPKSGHDTVSWYQQALGQGPQFIFQYYEEEERQRGNFPDRFSGHQFPNYSSELNVNALLLGDSALYLCASSSHRGGTGELFFGEGSRLTVL.

The V and J genes are TRBV7-9 and TRBJ1-4; no firm D call. The CDR3 is 16 residues long. The V end lost 4 bases, the J end lost 8 bases, and 20 bases lay between the germline ends. From germline, CDR1 is SEHNR and CDR2 FQNEAQ (reference sequence). CDR3 sequence: CASSSDHDGDGEKLFF. In DNA form, the CDR3 reads TGTGCCAGCAGCTCCGACCACGACGGAGATGGAGAAAAACTGTTTTTT. The full variable domain, rest sourced from reference TRBV7-9 and TRBJ1-4, is DTGVSQNPRHKITKRGQNVTFRCDPISEHNRLYWYRQTLGQGPEFLTYFQNEAQLEKSRLLSDRFSAERPKGSFSTLEIQRTEQGDSAMYLCASSSDHDGDGEKLFFGSGTQLSVL.

The genes are TRBV5-1 and TRBJ2-5; 11 nucleotides line up with TRBD1. The germline CDR1 and CDR2 sequences are SGHRS and YFSETQ. This CDR3 has 17 residues. The V gene end was trimmed by 4 bases and the J gene end by 5 bases; junction bases not matched to a gene: 13. Here the CDR3 reads CASSPVTRTGGGETQYF. The CDR3 DNA reads TGCGCCAGCAGCCCAGTTACCCGGACAGGGGGCGGGGAGACCCAGTACTTC.

This chain links TRBV28 with TRBJ1-5, with TRBD1 matching over 8 bases. The V and J ends lost 6 bases and 7 bases, in that order; junction bases with no gene match: 11. CDR3 size: 15 residues. Germline V CDR1 and CDR2: MDHEN, SYDVKM. CDR3: CASRAQGVTGQPQHF. CDR3 coding DNA: TGTGCCAGCAGAGCACAGGGGGTAACGGGACAGCCCCAGCATTTT.

The chain joins TRBV15 to TRBJ1-2; 7 bases map to TRBD1. This CDR3 region has 15 residues. Losses at the gene ends were 0 bases for V and 4 bases for J; bases not matched to a gene: 5. CDR1 and CDR2 from the germline V gene are LNHNV and YYDKDF (reference sequence). The CDR3 sequence is CATSREDRDSYGYTF. The CDR3 coding sequence is TGTGCCACCAGCAGAGAAGATAGGGACAGCTATGGCTACACCTTC.

The chain uses TRBV5-1 and TRBJ2-1; 11 bases match TRBD2. Trimming cost V 0 bases and J 6 bases; bases outside gene matches: 11. The CDR3 sequence is 18 residues long. Germline V CDR1 and CDR2: SGHRS, YFSETQ. The CDR3 here is CASSLAPSGGISGNEQFF. The CDR3 coding sequence is TGCGCCAGCAGCTTGGCTCCTAGCGGGGGGATATCTGGCAATGAGCAGTTCTTC.

The chain combines TRBV7-2 with TRBJ2-7, with 9 nucleotides matching TRBD2. Trimming cost V 1 base and J 3 bases; bases outside gene matches: 4. CDR1 and CDR2 from the germline V gene are SGHTA and FQGNSA. This CDR3 spans 15 amino acids. In nucleotides, the CDR3 is TGTGCCAGCAGCTTAGATAGCGGGAGAATCTACGAGCAGTACTTC. Translating gives CASSLDSGRIYEQYF.

CDR3 residues: CASSNADTGELFF. CDR3 nucleotide sequence: TGTGCCAGCAGCAACGCAGACACCGGGGAGCTGTTTTTT. V usage is TRBV7-2 and J usage is TRBJ2-2; D call uncertain. Per germline, CDR1 SGHTA and CDR2 FQGNSA. V dropped 5 bases and J dropped 3 bases, with 7 bases sitting between them. The CDR3 consists of 13 residues.